The next 32 T cell receptor beta chains were all read from a single sample in a study of T cell responses to AZD1222 COVID-19 vaccine. Profiling relied on immunoSEQ multiplex PCR, and the TCRdb table lists in-frame clones only, not all of them. Of about 130,000 clones listed, around nine tenths are singletons. The input for sequencing was peripheral blood, taken on day 0 of AZD1222 vaccination. All receptors derive from an adult in good health.

This rearrangement joins TRBV9 to TRBJ2-2, with D possibly TRBD2 on 6 matching bases. The CDR3 is 13 residues long. Trimming removed 4 bases from V and 5 bases from J, with 9 bases in between. CDR1 and CDR2 from the germline V gene are SGDLS and YYNGEE. CDR3 protein: CASSPAGTGELFF. In DNA form, the CDR3 reads TGTGCCAGCAGCCCAGCGGGTACCGGGGAGCTGTTTTTT.

The J gene is TRBJ2-7, the V gene TRBV5-4; possibly TRBD2 for D (7 bases). The CDR3 length is 13 residues. Germline lookup yields CDR1 SGHNT and CDR2 YYREEE (reference sequence). Between the trimmed V and J ends, which lost 1 base and 6 bases, there was a span of 11 bases. CDR3: CASSLRGAGEQYF. CDR3 DNA sequence: TGTGCCAGCAGCTTGCGGGGGGCGGGCGAGCAGTACTTC.

This clone occurred a few times. J is TRBJ2-1 and V is TRBV6-2 or TRBV6-3; 10 bases agree with TRBD2. Losses at the gene ends were 4 bases for V and 0 bases for J; bases not matched to a gene: 0. The CDR3 totals 15 residues. Germline values: CDR1 MNHEY, CDR2 SVGEGT. For the CDR3, the DNA is TGTGCCAGCAGTTGGACTAGCGGCTCCTACAATGAGCAGTTCTTC. Protein sequence: CASSWTSGSYNEQFF.

J is TRBJ2-2 and V is TRBV7-9; weak D call: TRBD2 (6 bases). Germline assignment: CDR1 SEHNR and CDR2 FQNEAQ (reference sequence). V gave up 5 bases and J gave up 6 bases, with 16 bases separating them. The CDR3 loop spans 15 amino acids. The chain's CDR3 is CASSPIKGLAGELFF. CDR3 sequence (DNA): TGTGCCAGCAGCCCAATTAAGGGACTCGCCGGGGAGCTGTTTTTT.

V gene TRBV11-2 combines with J gene TRBJ1-1; D is unclear. Germline V gene sequence: CDR1 SGHAT, CDR2 FQNNGV. The germline V and J ends were trimmed by 5 bases and 1 base, with 11 bases remaining between them. This CDR3 contains 14 residues. This chain's CDR3 is CASSQQVRNTEAFF. The DNA for the CDR3 is TGTGCCAGCAGCCAGCAGGTGAGGAACACTGAAGCTTTCTTT.

This rearrangement joins TRBV12-3 or TRBV12-4 to TRBJ2-5, with D uncertain. Trimming took off 8 bases at V and 6 bases at J, with 10 bases between the two ends. This CDR3 has 11 residues. The CDR3 reads CASGSGQTQYF. The CDR3 coding sequence is TGTGCCAGCGGCTCAGGACAGACCCAGTACTTC.

The chain links TRBV7-2 to TRBJ2-6; 7 bases map to TRBD1. CDR1 and CDR2 from the germline V gene are SGHTA and FQGNSA. CDR3 length equals 15 residues. J gave up 1 base and V 7 bases, and 4 bases lay outside the gene matches. The CDR3 spells CASTDRVSGANVLTF. In DNA form, the CDR3 reads TGTGCCAGCACTGACAGGGTTTCTGGGGCCAACGTCCTGACTTTC.

V and J are TRBV7-2 and TRBJ2-3, with TRBD2 identical over 10 bases. V lost 3 bases to trimming and J lost 4 bases; unmatched junction nucleotides: 1. Germline assignment: CDR1 SGHTA and CDR2 FQGNSA. The CDR3 spans 14 residues. In DNA, the CDR3 is TGTGCCAGCAGCTTGAGCGGGGGGGCAGATACGCAGTATTTT. Translated, it gives CASSLSGGADTQYF. The full variable domain, in which reference TRBV7-2 and TRBJ2-3 provide the parts outside the CDR3, is GAGVSQSPSNKVTEKGKDVELRCDPISGHTALYWYRQSLGQGLEFLIYFQGNSAPDKSGLPSDRFSAERTGGSVSTLTIQRTQQEDSAVYLCASSLSGGADTQYFGPGTRLTVL.

V is TRBV27 and J is TRBJ2-1, with TRBD2 identical over 7 bases. CDR3 length: 15 residues. CDR1 is MNHEY and CDR2 is SMNVEV in the germline V gene (reference sequence). V trimming: 6 bases; J trimming: 0 bases; junction bases outside the gene matches: 5. The CDR3 DNA sequence: TGTGCCAGCAGCCTAAGGACTAGCTCCTACAATGAGCAGTTCTTC. Its translation is CASSLRTSSYNEQFF.

The J gene is TRBJ2-3, the V gene TRBV28, with D maybe TRBD2 (7 bases). Trimming took 9 bases from V and 5 from J, leaving 15 bases between them. Germline lookup yields CDR1 MDHEN and CDR2 SYDVKM. There are 13 residues in the CDR3. CDR3 region: CASSGGRGDTQYF. In nucleotides, the CDR3 is TGTGCCAGTTCCGGGGGGCGAGGAGATACGCAGTATTTT.

V gene TRBV7-2 combines with J gene TRBJ1-2; no clear D gene. Germline V gives CDR1 SGHTA, CDR2 FQGNSA. This CDR3 is built from 14 residues. V was pared by 4 bases and J by 3 bases, with 12 bases between. CDR3 nucleotides: TGTGCCAGCAGCTCCGGGCAGTACTACTATGGCTACACCTTC. It yields the protein CASSSGQYYYGYTF.

The chain carries TRBV6-4 and TRBJ1-2; 8 bases are shared with TRBD1. The CDR3 contains 14 residues. Unmatched junction bases numbered 7, after V lost 7 bases and J lost 3 bases. Germline V gene lookup returns CDR1 MRHNA and CDR2 SNTAGT. The CDR3 is CASKSLQGDYGYTF. Written as DNA, the CDR3 is TGTGCCAGCAAGAGTCTACAGGGGGACTATGGCTACACCTTC.

V gene TRBV6-2 or TRBV6-3 combines with J gene TRBJ2-5; D might be TRBD1 (5 bases). Trimming took off 2 bases at V and 5 bases at J, with 9 bases between the two ends. The germline V gene has CDR1 MNHEY and CDR2 SVGEGT. This CDR3 has 13 residues. CDR3 DNA: TGTGCCAGCAGTTACCAGGGTTTGGAGACCCAGTACTTC. As protein: CASSYQGLETQYF.

The chain recombines TRBV18 with TRBJ1-4, with D possibly being TRBD1 (5 bases). Germline V gene data show CDR1 as KGHSH and CDR2 as LQKENI. The CDR3 sequence is 12 residues long. Trimming pared 6 bases from V and 8 bases from J, leaving 10 bases between. The CDR3 region has the DNA TGTGCCAGCTCCGGGACCCGGGAAAAACTGTTTTTT. This gives the protein CASSGTREKLFF.

J is TRBJ2-3 and V is TRBV7-3, with D uncertain. The V end was cut by 5 bases, the J end by 5 bases, with 11 bases between. The CDR3 runs to 13 residues. Per germline, CDR1 SGHTA and CDR2 FQGTGA. CDR3 coding DNA: TGTGCCAGCAGCGCATCAGGAGAAGATACGCAGTATTTT. This sequence encodes CASSASGEDTQYF.

The chain joins TRBV27 to TRBJ1-6, with D unresolved. The CDR3 is 14 amino acids. V lost 4 bases and J 3 bases, leaving 7 bases between the germline ends. CDR1 and CDR2 (germline): MNHEY, SMNVEV (reference sequence). DNA for the CDR3: TGTGCCAGCAGTTCCGCAGACTATAATTCACCCCTCCACTTT. Protein product: CASSSADYNSPLHF.

V is TRBV10-1 and J is TRBJ2-1, with 16 bases aligning to TRBD2. The CDR3 has 16 amino acids. Trimming at V came to 4 bases and at J to 9 bases, leaving 6 bases not matched to a gene. Germline-derived CDR1 and CDR2 are WNHNN and SYGVQD (reference sequence). In DNA, the CDR3 is TGCGCCAGCAGTGGGGGACTAGCGGGGGGGCCTGGTGAGCAGTTCTTC. As protein: CASSGGLAGGPGEQFF.

Only a few counts were recorded for this clone. The gene calls are TRBV25-1 and TRBJ1-4, with a possible D match to TRBD1 (6 bases). The CDR3 consists of 14 residues. Trimming stripped 6 bases from V and 7 bases from J, with 15 bases between. Germline loops: CDR1 MGHDK, CDR2 SYGVNS. CDR3 loop: CASSRGRGGEKLFF. DNA for the CDR3: TGTGCCAGCAGCAGGGGCAGGGGAGGTGAAAAACTGTTTTTT.

The chain is built from TRBV6-4 and TRBJ1-2; the match to TRBD1 covers 9 bases. The V segment lost 6 bases and the J segment 8 bases; nucleotides outside the gene matches: 7. Germline V gene lookup returns CDR1 MRHNA and CDR2 SNTAGT. This CDR3 is 13 amino acids long. The CDR3 DNA sequence: TGTGCCAGCAGAACAGGGGGCGAATTGGGCTACACCTTC. Its protein is CASRTGGELGYTF.

This chain joins TRBV7-2 and TRBJ2-7; TRBD2 is a possible D gene (7 bases). The CDR3 runs to 15 residues. Germline lookup yields CDR1 SGHTA and CDR2 FQGNSA. The germline V and J ends were trimmed by 1 base and 0 bases, with 10 bases remaining between them. The CDR3 sequence is CASSLGGGASYEQYF. The CDR3 DNA reads as TGTGCCAGCAGCTTAGGAGGGGGGGCCTCCTACGAGCAGTACTTC.

The chain combines TRBV29-1 with TRBJ1-2; 7 bases line up with TRBD1. V trimming: 4 bases; J trimming: 8 bases; junction bases outside the gene matches: 7. The CDR3 extends over 12 amino acids. CDR1 SQVTM and CDR2 ANQGSEA come from the germline V gene. The DNA for the CDR3 is TGCAGCGTTGGAGGCCAGGGGGGCGGCTACACCTTC. It codes for CSVGGQGGGYTF.

This rearrangement joins TRBV7-9 to TRBJ2-3; no firm D call. CDR1 and CDR2 from the germline V gene are SEHNR and FQNEAQ (reference sequence). V was pared by 5 bases and J by 3 bases, with 6 bases between. CDR3 size: 12 residues. For the CDR3, the DNA is TGTGCCAGCAGCCCGTTTACAGATACGCAGTATTTT. Its protein is CASSPFTDTQYF. Drawing the rest from reference TRBV7-9 and TRBJ2-3, the complete variable domain is DTGVSQNPRHKITKRGQNVTFRCDPISEHNRLYWYRQTLGQGPEFLTYFQNEAQLEKSRLLSDRFSAERPKGSFSTLEIQRTEQGDSAMYLCASSPFTDTQYFGPGTRLTVL.

The chain employs TRBV6-5 and TRBJ2-3, with 12 bases fitting TRBD2. The CDR3 spans 15 residues. The trim removed 8 bases at V and 5 bases at J, leaving 8 bases unmatched. Germline V gene data show CDR1 as MNHEY and CDR2 as SVGAGI. This CDR3 reads CASLPSGGVGDTQYF. The CDR3, as DNA: TGTGCCAGCCTACCTAGCGGGGGGGTTGGAGATACGCAGTATTTT.

This clone has more than one count but fewer than ten. The rearrangement uses TRBV9 and TRBJ2-2, with D unclear. CDR3 length equals 14 residues. CDR1 is SGDLS, CDR2 YYNGEE, per germline. V was cut by 5 bases and J by 0 bases, with 8 bases left in between. In DNA, the CDR3 is TGTGCCAGCAGGGGCCCGGCGAACACCGGGGAGCTGTTTTTT. Protein sequence: CASRGPANTGELFF.

The CDR3 region is CASTPLGVNYGYTF. As DNA, the CDR3 is TGTGCCAGCACCCCCCTGGGAGTGAACTATGGCTACACCTTC. The genes are TRBV7-9 and TRBJ1-2; D ambiguous. Trimming removed 7 bases from V and 2 bases from J, with 14 bases in between. The CDR3 is 14 amino acids. CDR1 is SEHNR, CDR2 FQNEAQ, per germline (reference sequence).

The chain combines TRBV5-4 with TRBJ1-2, with D unresolved. V lost 5 bases and J 8 bases, leaving 13 bases between the germline ends. The CDR3 consists of 12 residues. In germline, CDR1 is SGHNT, CDR2 YYREEE (reference sequence). CDR3 sequence (DNA): TGTGCCAGCAGTTCGGACGAGGACGGCTACACCTTC. Translated: CASSSDEDGYTF. The entire variable domain, with the rest obtained from reference TRBV5-4 and TRBJ1-2, is as follows: ETGVTQSPTHLIKTRGQQVTLRCSSQSGHNTVSWYQQALGQGPQFIFQYYREEENGRGNFPPRFSGLQFPNYSSELNVNALELDDSALYLCASSSDEDGYTFGSGTRLTVV.

This chain joins TRBV5-8 and TRBJ1-1; D ambiguous. This CDR3 has 13 amino acids. The germline gives CDR1 SGHTS, CDR2 YDEGEE. Trimming took 1 base from V and 3 from J, leaving 7 bases between them. The chain's CDR3 is CASSLNRYTEAFF. In DNA, the CDR3 is TGTGCCAGCAGCTTGAATCGGTACACTGAAGCTTTCTTT.

This chain links TRBV7-3 with TRBJ1-6, with D perhaps matching TRBD1 (6 bases). The germline V and J ends were trimmed by 5 bases and 6 bases, with 11 bases remaining between them. The CDR3 spans 14 residues. The germline V gene has CDR1 SGHTA and CDR2 FQGTGA. The CDR3 DNA follows: TGTGCCAGCAGCCCGGGGGGGCTTAATTCACCCCTCCACTTT. This encodes CASSPGGLNSPLHF.

This clone showed up just once. The chain combines TRBV10-2 with TRBJ2-1; 8 nucleotides match TRBD2. The CDR3 sequence is 11 residues long. Trimming took 6 bases from V and 10 from J; bases not matched to a gene: 2. Germline-derived CDR1 and CDR2 are WSHSY and SAAADI. DNA of the CDR3: TGCGCCAGCAGCATAGCGGGGGAGCAGTTCTTC. This encodes CASSIAGEQFF.

Remarks on this clone: The junction shows a germline mismatch at one end, possibly a read error. The chain uses TRBV10-3 and TRBJ1-5; 7 positions match TRBD1. This CDR3 is 16 amino acids long. The germline gives CDR1 ENHRY, CDR2 SYGVKD. DNA for the CDR3: TGTGTCATCAGTGAGTCGGGAGGGGGCCAAGTTCAGCCCCAGCATTTT. It is translated as CVISESGGGQVQPQHF.

The chain has TRBV9 and TRBJ2-3; TRBD2 matches at 8 bases. This CDR3 is 17 amino acids long. The germline CDR1 and CDR2 sequences are SGDLS and YYNGEE. V gave up 4 bases and J gave up 2 bases; unmatched junction bases: 12. The CDR3 DNA reads TGTGCCAGCAGCACCCCAGTCAGCGGGGGAGACACAGATACGCAGTATTTT. Amino acids: CASSTPVSGGDTDTQYF.

In the case of this clone: Relative to the germline gene, one junction end is altered; a read error may explain this. The gene calls are TRBV6-2 or TRBV6-3 and TRBJ2-7; a weak D match, TRBD2 (5 bases). Germline lookup yields CDR1 MNHEY and CDR2 SVGEGT. The length of the CDR3 is 13 residues. As DNA, the CDR3 is TGTGCTAGCAGCCGCCGGGGTGGCTACGAGCAGTACTTC. The encoded protein is CASSRRGGYEQYF.